This T cell receptor beta chain was retrieved from a study of T cells after yellow fever vaccination. This CDR3 spans 15 amino acids. Losses at the gene ends were 6 bases for V and 4 bases for J; bases not matched to a gene: 7. CDR1 and CDR2 from the germline V gene are MNHNS and SASEGT. One entry per CDR3 protein results from TCRdb running MiXCR on the 5' RACE reads. The data show more than 90,000 distinct CDR3 sequences, more than 7.5% seen once. Study results and limitations: Though weaker, the secondary response peaked faster, on day 5 versus 15.

This clonotype was recorded at least ten times. The antigen is not known. The chain joins TRBV6-1 to TRBJ2-1; 9 bases align to TRBD2. The receptor comes from a man aged 25 to 40 who received the YFV17D yellow fever vaccine. Material: CD8+ T cells sorted from PBMCs, obtained 45 days after the yellow fever booster vaccination. CDR3 in amino acids: CASSPLAGGYNEQFF. In DNA, the CDR3 is TGTGCCAGCAGCCCCCTCGCGGGAGGGTACAATGAGCAGTTCTTC.